The 22 T cell receptor beta chains reported below all come from one sample, sequenced in a study of response to subunit inactivated influenza vaccine. TCRdb independently ran MiXCR on the RT-PCR reads; one entry per CDR3 protein. The sample records under 500,000 distinct CDR3 sequences, approximately 11% being singletons. The specimen was PBMCs from blood, collected roughly 6 weeks after vaccination. Receptor source: a man in his forties or fifties who received an inactivated influenza vaccine.

This clonotype was counted a few times. The J gene is TRBJ1-1, the V gene TRBV5-1; the D gene is possibly TRBD1 (5 bases). The V end was cut by 3 bases, the J end by 8 bases, with 17 bases between. This CDR3 is 14 amino acids long. CDR1 is SGHRS and CDR2 is YFSETQ in the germline V gene. The CDR3 DNA follows: TGCGCCAGCAGCTCAAATCTAAACCGGGACGAAGCTTTCTTT. Its protein is CASSSNLNRDEAFF.

Only a few counts were recorded for this clonotype. The CDR3 DNA reads TGTGCCAGCAGTTACTCGAGGAGGGACCGAGATACGCAGTATTTT. It translates to CASSYSRRDRDTQYF. The rearrangement uses TRBV6-5 and TRBJ2-3, with a possible D match to TRBD2 (6 bases). This CDR3 region has 15 residues. V shed 0 bases and J shed 5 bases, with 12 bases lying between them. Germline V gives CDR1 MNHEY, CDR2 SVGAGI.

The rearrangement uses TRBV5-1 and TRBJ2-2; possibly TRBD1 for D (5 bases). Germline V gene data show CDR1 as SGHRS and CDR2 as YFSETQ. This CDR3 contains 14 residues. Trimming took off 1 base at V and 4 bases at J, with 8 bases between the two ends. The DNA for the CDR3 is TGCGCCAGCAGCTTGCCAGGGTTCACCGGGGAGCTGTTTTTT. Amino acid sequence: CASSLPGFTGELFF.

The chain uses TRBV12-3 or TRBV12-4 and TRBJ2-1; 7 nucleotides agree with TRBD1. V dropped 4 bases and J dropped 6; count of bases not matched to a gene: 15. The CDR3 extends over 17 amino acids. The CDR3 DNA follows: TGTGCCAGCAGTTCTCCCGGGACAGCGGAGAGGGGCAATGAGCAGTTCTTC. It is translated as CASSSPGTAERGNEQFF.

This clonotype occurred many times. The chain has TRBV6-5 and TRBJ2-1; 8 bases agree with TRBD1. The CDR3 covers 15 residues. Germline V gives CDR1 MNHEY, CDR2 SVGAGI. J lost 6 bases, V lost 2 bases, and 6 bases had no gene match. CDR3 nucleotides: TGTGCCAGCAGTTACATCAGGGGGCGTCCCAATGAGCAGTTCTTC. Translation gives CASSYIRGRPNEQFF.

Many counts were recorded for this clonotype. The chain couples TRBV7-2 to TRBJ2-4, with 9 bases identical to TRBD1. V shed 5 bases, J shed 7 bases, and the junction held 3 bases outside the gene matches. Germline V gene lookup returns CDR1 SGHTA and CDR2 FQGNSA. CDR3 length equals 13 residues. The CDR3 protein is CASSPDRGNIQYF. Written as DNA, the CDR3 is TGTGCCAGCAGCCCGGACAGGGGTAACATTCAGTACTTC.

The V gene is TRBV20-1, the J gene TRBJ2-3; D is unclear. Germline CDR1 reads DFQATT; CDR2 reads SNEGSKA (reference sequence). This CDR3 contains 11 residues. Written as DNA, the CDR3 is TGCAGGACTTCACGGGTGGATACGCAGTATTTT. Translation: CRTSRVDTQYF.

This clonotype appeared a few times. The rearrangement links TRBV2 to TRBJ2-7; D not resolved. Trimming removed 3 bases at V and 0 bases at J, with 6 bases between. Per the germline V gene, CDR1 is SNHLY and CDR2 is FYNNEI. The CDR3 totals 13 residues. CDR3 protein: CASSDRISYEQYF. The CDR3, as DNA: TGTGCCAGCAGTGATCGGATCTCCTACGAGCAGTACTTC.

This clonotype was picked up a small number of times. J is TRBJ2-7 and V is TRBV20-1, with D possibly being TRBD2 (6 bases). Deletions cut 2 bases from V and 3 bases from J, with 32 bases between. Germline CDR1 DFQATT, CDR2 SNEGSKA (reference sequence). The CDR3 is 20 amino acids. The CDR3 nucleotides are TGCAGTGCTAGAACCGATCCAGGGCAACTAGGGGTCTGGGGACTCTACGAGCAGTACTTC. It codes for CSARTDPGQLGVWGLYEQYF.

This chain's CDR3 is CSAKQGPQNTEAFF. The CDR3 DNA sequence: TGCAGTGCCAAACAGGGACCTCAGAACACTGAAGCTTTCTTT. The V and J genes are TRBV20-1 and TRBJ1-1; D perhaps matches TRBD1 (6 bases). The CDR3 loop spans 14 amino acids. The germline V gene has CDR1 DFQATT and CDR2 SNEGSKA (reference sequence). The V and J ends lost 6 bases and 1 base respectively, with 15 bases between them.

The V and J genes are TRBV5-1 and TRBJ2-5, with D perhaps matching TRBD1 (6 bases). This CDR3 has 14 amino acids. Germline values: CDR1 SGHRS, CDR2 YFSETQ. Deletions cut 0 bases from V and 4 bases from J, with 10 bases between. The DNA for the CDR3 is TGCGCCAGCAGCTTGGCACAGGGTGTAGAGACCCAGTACTTC. Residues: CASSLAQGVETQYF.

This clonotype was picked up a small number of times. The V call is TRBV11-2, the J call TRBJ2-1; TRBD2 is a possible D gene (6 bases). V gave up 0 bases and J gave up 0 bases, with 15 bases separating them. Germline-derived CDR1 and CDR2 are SGHAT and FQNNGV. This CDR3 comprises 18 residues. The CDR3 loop is CASSLDLAGTSSYNEQFF. CDR3 bases: TGTGCCAGCAGCTTAGATCTTGCGGGGACGTCCTCCTACAATGAGCAGTTCTTC.

This clonotype was seen at least ten times. The genes are TRBV3-1 and TRBJ2-4; no definite D call. The V gene's germline CDR1 is LGHDT and CDR2 YNNKEL (reference sequence). V was pared by 1 base and J by 1 base, with 11 bases between. This CDR3 is built from 16 residues. Here the CDR3 reads CASSQALLGAKNIQYF. The CDR3 DNA sequence: TGTGCCAGCAGCCAAGCTCTATTGGGGGCCAAAAACATTCAGTACTTC.

This clonotype was picked up a small number of times. V usage is TRBV12-3 or TRBV12-4 and J usage is TRBJ2-1; 7 nucleotides match TRBD2. Trimming removed 1 base from V and 7 bases from J; junction bases left unmatched: 10. The CDR3 runs to 16 residues. The CDR3 reads CASSLVSGTKGNEQFF. The CDR3 DNA follows: TGTGCCAGCAGTTTAGTTTCCGGGACTAAGGGGAATGAGCAGTTCTTC.

This chain connects TRBV4-1 to TRBJ2-2, with unresolved D. This CDR3 contains 15 residues. From germline, CDR1 is MGHRA and CDR2 YSYEKL. The V end was cut by 4 bases, the J end by 6 bases, with 15 bases between. CDR3 amino acids: CASSRPRAAAGELFF. CDR3 nucleotide sequence: TGCGCCAGCAGCCGCCCTAGGGCGGCGGCCGGGGAGCTGTTTTTT.

This clonotype appeared many times. The chain uses TRBV10-3 and TRBJ2-5; possibly TRBD1 or TRBD2 for D (6 bases each). With 6 bases removed from V and 1 base from J, the gap between germline ends came to 15 bases. In germline, CDR1 is ENHRY, CDR2 SYGVKD. This CDR3 comprises 15 residues. The DNA of the CDR3 is TGTGCCATCAGGGGGGGCAGAAACCCCCAAGAGACCCAGTACTTC. This translates into CAIRGGRNPQETQYF.

This clonotype was counted between two and nine times. The rearrangement uses TRBV12-3 or TRBV12-4 and TRBJ2-5, with D possibly being TRBD2 (6 bases). CDR3 size: 13 residues. V gave up 8 bases and J gave up 2 bases, with 12 bases separating them. The CDR3 reads CASGGTLQETQYF. CDR3 DNA: TGTGCCAGCGGCGGGACCCTACAAGAGACCCAGTACTTC.

The chain links TRBV12-3 or TRBV12-4 to TRBJ2-1; perhaps TRBD2 as D (6 bases). V was pared by 3 bases and J by 7 bases, with 16 bases between. CDR3 length: 15 amino acids. The chain's CDR3 is CASSFLGGRGNEQFF. As DNA, the CDR3 is TGTGCCAGCAGTTTCCTTGGTGGGCGGGGAAATGAGCAGTTCTTC.

DNA for the CDR3: TGTGCCAGCAGTGAATGGAACACTGAAGCTTTCTTT. This codes for CASSEWNTEAFF. V gene TRBV25-1 combines with J gene TRBJ1-1; D not resolved. The V gene's germline CDR1 is MGHDK and CDR2 SYGVNS. Trimming took 1 base from V and 1 from J, leaving 1 base between them. This CDR3 is 12 amino acids long.

V and J are TRBV24-1 and TRBJ2-2, with no clear D. The germline CDR1 and CDR2 sequences are KGHDR and SFDVKD. The V end lost 4 bases, the J end lost 2 bases, and 13 bases lay between the germline ends. CDR3 length equals 16 residues. This chain's CDR3 is CATSDRRTANTGELFF. The CDR3 region has the DNA TGTGCCACCAGTGACCGACGGACGGCTAACACCGGGGAGCTGTTTTTT.

The chain carries TRBV20-1 and TRBJ1-2; D is ambiguous. The CDR3 runs to 12 residues. CDR1 is DFQATT, CDR2 SNEGSKA, per germline (reference sequence). V was shortened by 0 bases and J by 8 bases, with 10 bases between the two germline ends. CDR3 DNA sequence: TGCAGTGCTAGAGATGGCCTTAGCGGCTACACCTTC. This encodes CSARDGLSGYTF.

This clonotype was observed at least ten times. The chain joins TRBV10-3 to TRBJ1-1, with D perhaps matching TRBD1 (5 bases). Looked up from germline, CDR1 is ENHRY and CDR2 is SYGVKD. Trimming took 5 bases from V and 1 from J, leaving 8 bases between them. The CDR3 spans 13 residues. CDR3 nucleotide sequence: TGTGCCATCAGTACAACAGGGAACACTGAAGCTTTCTTT. The encoded protein is CAISTTGNTEAFF.